These 16 T cell receptor beta chains originate from one sample sequenced in a study of blood T cells in healthy people across ages. The second PCR ran about 7 to 12 cycles with a sample-barcoded 5' primer and J-beta primers. TCRdb reanalysed the 5' RACE reads using MiXCR and keeps one entry per CDR3 protein. The table has about 1.4 million distinct CDR3 sequences, approximately 59% seen once. The sequencing input was blood. These receptors originate from a man aged 18 to 29 in good health.

In DNA form, the CDR3 reads TGCAGTGCTACACAGATCTACGAGCAGTACTTC. The encoded protein is CSATQIYEQYF. V usage is TRBV20-1 and J usage is TRBJ2-7; D call uncertain. V lost 4 bases to trimming and J lost 3 bases, with 7 bases between them. The CDR3 length is 11 residues. The germline CDR1 and CDR2 sequences are DFQATT and SNEGSKA (reference sequence).

This chain joins TRBV4-3 and TRBJ1-6, with a tentative D call TRBD1 (5 bases). The CDR3 sequence is 15 residues long. Looked up from germline, CDR1 is LGHNA and CDR2 is YSLEER. The germline V and J ends were trimmed by 5 bases and 8 bases, with 16 bases remaining between them. The CDR3 coding sequence is TGCGCCAGCAGCGCCCGGGACGGTGAAGATTCACCCCTCCACTTT. It codes for CASSARDGEDSPLHF.

The chain combines TRBV19 with TRBJ2-1; a possible D gene is TRBD1 (6 bases). The J call may not be correct, given that the DNA end is closer to TRBJ2-7. CDR1 and CDR2 from the germline V gene are LNHDA and SQIVND (reference sequence). The CDR3 contains 15 residues. The DNA for the CDR3 is TGTGCCAGTAGTATAGTTGGCGGACAGAACAATGAGCAGTACTTC. Translation gives CASSIVGGQNNEQYF.

The rearrangement uses TRBV5-5 and TRBJ2-7; no definite D call. Trimming removed 2 bases from V and 0 bases from J, with 12 bases in between. The CDR3 length is 15 residues. CDR1 is SGHKS and CDR2 is YYEKEE in the germline V gene (reference sequence). In DNA, the CDR3 is TGTGCCAGCAGCTTCACGGGTATTAACTCCTACGAGCAGTACTTC. Translated, it gives CASSFTGINSYEQYF. The entire variable domain, with the rest obtained from reference TRBV5-5 and TRBJ2-7, is as follows: DAGVTQSPTHLIKTRGQQVTLRCSPISGHKSVSWYQQVLGQGPQFIFQYYEKEERGRGNFPDRFSARQFPNYSSELNVNALLLGDSALYLCASSFTGINSYEQYFGPGTRLTVT.

CDR3 in DNA: TGCGCCAGCAGCCATCCGGGGTCAAAGAACCAAGAGACCCAGTACTTC. Amino acids: CASSHPGSKNQETQYF. The V and J genes are TRBV4-1 and TRBJ2-5; a possible D gene is TRBD2 (5 bases). Germline loops: CDR1 MGHRA, CDR2 YSYEKL. V gave up 3 bases and J gave up 0 bases, with 14 bases separating them. This CDR3 has 16 residues.

V gene TRBV12-3 or TRBV12-4 combines with J gene TRBJ1-1; D is unresolved. The CDR3 sequence is 12 residues long. Trimming took off 3 bases at V and 6 bases at J, with 8 bases between the two ends. The DNA for the CDR3 is TGTGCCAGCAGTTTTGAGGGAGCTGAAGCTTTCTTT. It yields the protein CASSFEGAEAFF.

V gene TRBV24-1 combines with J gene TRBJ1-4, with 8 bases matching TRBD1. Trimming at V came to 5 bases and at J to 2 bases, leaving 6 bases not matched to a gene. In germline, CDR1 is KGHDR, CDR2 SFDVKD. The CDR3 is 16 amino acids. The DNA of the CDR3 is TGTGCCACCAGTGGTCAAAGGGACAGGACTAATGAAAAACTGTTTTTT. Translated, it gives CATSGQRDRTNEKLFF.

The chain has TRBV29-1 and TRBJ2-5; D remains unclear. V lost 8 bases and J lost 4, with 11 bases in between. This CDR3 region has 11 residues. CDR1 SQVTM and CDR2 ANQGSEA come from the germline V gene. The CDR3 nucleotides are TGCAGCACGCGACCGGGAGAGACCCAGTACTTC. Its translation: CSTRPGETQYF.

This chain uses TRBV7-2 with TRBJ2-1; perhaps TRBD1 as D (6 bases). V was trimmed by 4 bases and J by 8 bases, leaving 15 bases between them. This CDR3 region has 14 residues. Germline lookup yields CDR1 SGHTA and CDR2 FQGNSA. The CDR3 DNA sequence: TGTGCCAGCAGCTATCGACAGGTGGGCGATGAGCAGTTCTTC. This sequence encodes CASSYRQVGDEQFF.

This clonotype was recorded a few times. This sequence joins TRBV11-2 and TRBJ1-1; TRBD1 is a possible D gene (6 bases). The CDR3 is 15 amino acids. The germline gives CDR1 SGHAT, CDR2 FQNNGV. Between the trimmed V and J ends, which lost 5 bases and 6 bases, there was a span of 19 bases. The CDR3 spells CASSPSYSKGAEAFF. In DNA form, the CDR3 reads TGTGCCAGCAGCCCCTCGTACTCTAAGGGGGCTGAAGCTTTCTTT.

This clonotype was found a few times. V is TRBV7-9 and J is TRBJ2-7, with 7 bases fitting TRBD2. V shed 2 bases, J shed 2 bases, and the junction held 6 bases outside the gene matches. In germline, CDR1 is SEHNR, CDR2 FQNEAQ (reference sequence). The CDR3 is 15 residues long. CDR3 in DNA: TGTGCCAGCAGCTTACTAGGGGAGGGCACCTACGAGCAGTACTTC. The encoded protein is CASSLLGEGTYEQYF.

The chain couples TRBV9 to TRBJ2-3, with 7 bases fitting TRBD2. Per germline, CDR1 SGDLS and CDR2 YYNGEE. This CDR3 spans 15 amino acids. Trimming cost V 0 bases and J 3 bases; bases outside gene matches: 4. The CDR3 DNA sequence: TGTGCCAGCAGCGTAGTCGGGGGGTGGACAGATACGCAGTATTTT. Translating it yields CASSVVGGWTDTQYF.

On this clonotype: A read error may produce the germline difference seen at one junction end. This rearrangement joins TRBV20-1 to TRBJ2-7, with 9 nucleotides matching TRBD2. The CDR3 spans 11 residues. Per germline, CDR1 DFQATT and CDR2 SNEGSKA (reference sequence). The CDR3 nucleotides are TGCAGTGCGCCCCTAGCGGGGTTTAAGTTCTTC. This translates into CSAPLAGFKFF.

This clonotype turned up a few times. V usage is TRBV4-1 and J usage is TRBJ2-5, with D unclear. Germline CDR1 reads MGHRA; CDR2 reads YSYEKL. There are 15 residues in the CDR3. V lost 1 base and J lost 3, with 12 bases in between. CDR3 sequence reads: CASSQAVTDEETQYF. CDR3 DNA sequence: TGCGCCAGCAGCCAAGCTGTGACTGATGAAGAGACCCAGTACTTC.

In nucleotides, the CDR3 is TGTGCCAGCAGCGGAGAACAGGGTCGGGCTGAAGCTTTCTTT. This translates into CASSGEQGRAEAFF. This chain links TRBV7-9 with TRBJ1-1; TRBD1 is a possible D gene (6 bases). The V end was cut by 5 bases, the J end by 6 bases, with 16 bases between. The CDR3 totals 14 residues. Germline CDR1 SEHNR, CDR2 FQNEAQ (reference sequence).

V is TRBV4-1 and J is TRBJ1-2; D is ambiguous. Germline V gene sequence: CDR1 MGHRA, CDR2 YSYEKL. Deletions cut 4 bases from V and 0 bases from J, with 24 bases between. This CDR3 comprises 19 residues. The CDR3 nucleotides read TGCGCCAGCAGCCGAGACACAGAACCCCAGGCCTTAGCTAACTATGGCTACACCTTC. Translated, it gives CASSRDTEPQALANYGYTF.